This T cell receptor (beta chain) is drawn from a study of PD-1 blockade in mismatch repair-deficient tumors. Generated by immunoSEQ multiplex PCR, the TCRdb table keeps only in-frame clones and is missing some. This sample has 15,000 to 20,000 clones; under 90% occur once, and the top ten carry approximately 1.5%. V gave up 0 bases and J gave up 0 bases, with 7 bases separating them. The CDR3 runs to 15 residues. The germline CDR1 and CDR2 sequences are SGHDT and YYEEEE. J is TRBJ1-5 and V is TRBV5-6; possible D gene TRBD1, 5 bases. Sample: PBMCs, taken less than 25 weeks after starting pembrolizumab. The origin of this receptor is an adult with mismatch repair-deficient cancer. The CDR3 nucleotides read TGTGCCAGCAGCTTGGAGGGGTATAGCAATCAGCCCCAGCATTTT. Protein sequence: CASSLEGYSNQPQHF.